Shown below are 30 T cell receptor beta chains from a single sample sequenced in a study of OX40 agonist ivuxolimab in advanced cancers. Profiled with immunoSEQ multiplex PCR; TCRdb holds only in-frame clones, not every one. This sample carries 75,000 to 100,000 clones, roughly 84% of them seen once, and the ten largest clones take around 2.7%. The sequencing used CD4+ or CD8+ T cells sorted from blood, collected in a trial of the OX40 agonist ivuxolimab. The receptors were sampled from an adult with an advanced solid tumor such as melanoma, head and neck, liver or kidney cancer.

The rearrangement joins TRBV2 to TRBJ2-6; D gene ambiguous. The V end was cut by 0 bases, the J end by 0 bases, with 6 bases between. Per the germline V gene, CDR1 is SNHLY and CDR2 is FYNNEI. CDR3 length equals 16 residues. This CDR3 reads CASSEAGISGANVLTF. The CDR3 DNA sequence: TGTGCCAGCAGTGAAGCGGGGATCTCTGGGGCCAACGTCCTGACTTTC.

The CDR3 DNA follows: TGTGCCAGCATAGGGCTAGCGGGGGGCACAGATACGCAGTATTTT. Its translation: CASIGLAGGTDTQYF. The V gene is TRBV5-6, the J gene TRBJ2-3, with 10 bases matching TRBD2. The junction had 5 bases not matched to a gene; V was cut back by 6 bases and J by 1 base. The CDR3 runs 15 residues. The germline V gene has CDR1 SGHDT and CDR2 YYEEEE.

The chain recombines TRBV10-2 with TRBJ1-2, with a weak D call TRBD1 (5 bases). The ends were cut back, 2 bases at V and 4 bases at J, with 14 bases in the middle. Per germline, CDR1 WSHSY and CDR2 SAAADI. The CDR3 has 15 amino acids. CDR3: CASSESQGEGYGYTF. CDR3 coding DNA: TGCGCCAGCAGTGAGAGTCAGGGAGAGGGCTATGGCTACACCTTC.

This clone appeared a single time. The V and J genes are TRBV18 and TRBJ1-5, with D possibly matching TRBD1 (6 bases). The CDR3 contains 13 residues. V was cut by 3 bases and J by 4 bases, with 7 bases left in between. The germline V gene has CDR1 KGHSH and CDR2 LQKENI. The CDR3 is CASSPQGNQPQHF. As DNA, the CDR3 is TGTGCCAGCTCACCTCAGGGGAATCAGCCCCAGCATTTT.

This chain's CDR3 is CASSTGALGETQYF. The CDR3 DNA is TGTGCCAGCAGCACCGGGGCCCTGGGGGAGACCCAGTACTTC. The V and J genes are TRBV9 and TRBJ2-5; D tentatively fits TRBD1 or TRBD2 (5 bases each). V was pared by 4 bases and J by 5 bases, with 15 bases between. This CDR3 region has 14 residues. Germline values: CDR1 SGDLS, CDR2 YYNGEE.

The sample holds a few counts of this clone. The chain employs TRBV18 and TRBJ1-5; D gene ambiguous. V was cut by 4 bases and J by 7 bases, with 11 bases left in between. The germline V gene has CDR1 KGHSH and CDR2 LQKENI. This CDR3 is built from 13 residues. DNA for the CDR3: TGTGCCAGCTCACAAGGTGGGGAACAGCCCCAGCATTTT. Amino acid sequence: CASSQGGEQPQHF.

The gene calls are TRBV28 and TRBJ1-5; perhaps TRBD1 as D (5 bases). Germline-derived CDR1 and CDR2 are MDHEN and SYDVKM. The CDR3 has 14 residues. With 5 bases removed from V and 1 base from J, the gap between germline ends came to 9 bases. CDR3 protein: CASSPRGSNQPQHF. The CDR3, as DNA: TGTGCCAGCAGTCCTAGGGGAAGCAATCAGCCCCAGCATTTT. The full variable domain, completed using reference TRBV28 and TRBJ1-5, is DVKVTQSSRYLVKRTGEKVFLECVQDMDHENMFWYRQDPGLGLRLIYFSYDVKMKEKGDIPEGYSVSREKKERFSLILESASTNQTSMYLCASSPRGSNQPQHFGDGTRLSIL.

This clone was found a few times. The CDR3 nucleotides read TGCAGCGTCAGACAGGGTGAACAGCCCCAGCATTTT. It yields the protein CSVRQGEQPQHF. V usage is TRBV29-1 and J usage is TRBJ1-5; 7 bases align to TRBD1. The CDR3 spans 12 residues. CDR1 and CDR2 (germline): SQVTM, ANQGSEA. The V gene end was trimmed by 6 bases and the J gene end by 7 bases; junction bases not matched to a gene: 6.

This clone was seen just once. The chain joins TRBV5-1 to TRBJ2-1, with D possibly matching TRBD1 (6 bases). This CDR3 contains 15 residues. Germline values: CDR1 SGHRS, CDR2 YFSETQ. Between the trimmed V and J ends, which lost 1 base and 6 bases, there was a span of 14 bases. The CDR3 protein is CASSLMTGAINEQFF. In DNA, the CDR3 is TGCGCCAGCAGCTTGATGACAGGAGCAATCAATGAGCAGTTCTTC. The full variable domain, in which reference TRBV5-1 and TRBJ2-1 provide the parts outside the CDR3, is KAGVTQTPRYLIKTRGQQVTLSCSPISGHRSVSWYQQTPGQGLQFLFEYFSETQRNKGNFPGRFSGRQFSNSRSEMNVSTLELGDSALYLCASSLMTGAINEQFFGPGTRLTVL.

The chain carries TRBV28 and TRBJ2-2; D possibly corresponds to TRBD2 (6 bases). The ends were cut back, 11 bases at V and 6 bases at J, with 10 bases in the middle. CDR1 and CDR2 from the germline V gene are MDHEN and SYDVKM. This CDR3 spans 11 amino acids. The CDR3 is CAGGGAGELFF. As DNA, the CDR3 is TGTGCCGGGGGAGGTGCCGGGGAGCTGTTTTTT. Full variable domain (rest looked up from reference TRBV28 and TRBJ2-2): DVKVTQSSRYLVKRTGEKVFLECVQDMDHENMFWYRQDPGLGLRLIYFSYDVKMKEKGDIPEGYSVSREKKERFSLILESASTNQTSMYLCAGGGAGELFFGEGSRLTVL.

V and J are TRBV6-1 and TRBJ1-5, with D tentatively TRBD1 (5 bases). The CDR3 has 11 residues. Between the trimmed V and J ends, which lost 8 bases and 6 bases, there was a span of 8 bases. From germline, CDR1 is MNHNS and CDR2 SASEGT. The CDR3 reads CASSGGQPQHF. The CDR3 coding sequence is TGTGCCAGCTCTGGGGGTCAGCCCCAGCATTTT.

The chain combines TRBV7-9 with TRBJ1-4; D is uncertain. Trimming pared 1 base from V and 0 bases from J, leaving 9 bases between. This CDR3 is 16 amino acids long. Germline V gene sequence: CDR1 SEHNR, CDR2 FQNEAQ (reference sequence). This chain's CDR3 is CASSLGQTATNEKLFF. In nucleotides, the CDR3 is TGTGCCAGCAGCTTAGGGCAAACCGCAACTAATGAAAAACTGTTTTTT.

The rearrangement links TRBV2 to TRBJ1-2, with no clear D. Germline assignment: CDR1 SNHLY and CDR2 FYNNEI. CDR3 size: 16 residues. V was cut by 8 bases and J by 2 bases, with 21 bases left in between. CDR3 sequence (DNA): TGTGCCAGCCTATTCGAGCACAGAGACGAGAACTATGGCTACACCTTC. It encodes CASLFEHRDENYGYTF. Full variable domain (outside the CDR3, taken from reference TRBV2 and TRBJ1-2): EPEVTQTPSHQVTQMGQEVILRCVPISNHLYFYWYRQILGQKVEFLVSFYNNEISEKSEIFDDQFSVERPDGSNFTLKIRSTKLEDSAMYFCASLFEHRDENYGYTFGSGTRLTVV.

V and J are TRBV5-1 and TRBJ2-5, with TRBD1 as a possible D gene (6 bases). Germline V gene sequence: CDR1 SGHRS, CDR2 YFSETQ. Trimming took off 3 bases at V and 11 bases at J, with 20 bases between the two ends. The CDR3 sequence is 14 residues long. Here the CDR3 DNA reads TGCGCCAGCAGCTCGGGTCGGCCAGGGGATGAGCAGTACTTC. This codes for CASSSGRPGDEQYF.

The chain has TRBV5-4 and TRBJ2-1, with 8 bases lining up with TRBD2. There are 14 residues in the CDR3. V lost 3 bases, J lost 9 bases, and 8 bases stayed unmatched. Germline-derived CDR1 and CDR2 are SGHNT and YYREEE (reference sequence). CDR3 DNA: TGTGCCAGCAGCTCTGCCGGGGGGGCAGGTGAGCAGTTCTTC. As protein: CASSSAGGAGEQFF.

This clone occurred a few times. The rearrangement joins TRBV6-9 to TRBJ2-3; 9 bases fit TRBD1. In germline, CDR1 is MNHGY, CDR2 SVAAGI. Unmatched junction bases numbered 18, after V lost 10 bases and J lost 4 bases. The CDR3 consists of 17 residues. The CDR3 is CATYEIPGQGSADTQYF. CDR3 DNA sequence: TGTGCCACCTATGAGATTCCGGGACAGGGAAGCGCAGATACGCAGTATTTT.

The chain employs TRBV6-6 and TRBJ1-2, with 12 positions matching TRBD1. Per germline, CDR1 MNHNY and CDR2 SVGAGI (reference sequence). The CDR3 is made up of 13 amino acids. J was trimmed by 6 bases and V by 6 bases; bases with no gene match: 2. The CDR3 nucleotides are TGTGCCAGCAGGGGACAGGGGGCGGATGGCTACACCTTC. It encodes CASRGQGADGYTF.

This sequence joins TRBV5-1 and TRBJ1-2, with no clear D. This CDR3 spans 14 amino acids. Germline V gives CDR1 SGHRS, CDR2 YFSETQ. V was trimmed by 3 bases and J by 7 bases, leaving 16 bases between them. The CDR3 sequence: CASSWGPGSGGYTF. The CDR3, as DNA: TGCGCCAGCAGCTGGGGTCCGGGATCAGGTGGCTACACCTTC.

The CDR3 sequence: CASSLVQGMGEQYF. In DNA form, the CDR3 reads TGTGCCAGCAGCTTAGTACAGGGTATGGGCGAGCAGTACTTC. The chain carries TRBV11-1 and TRBJ2-7, with D perhaps matching TRBD1 (6 bases). The CDR3 totals 14 residues. Trimming took off 1 base at V and 6 bases at J, with 13 bases between the two ends. The germline CDR1 and CDR2 sequences are SGHAT and FQDESV (reference sequence).

V is TRBV23-1 and J is TRBJ1-5; TRBD1 matches 12 bases. TRBV23-1 is classed as an ORF, of uncertain function. V lost 6 bases to trimming and J lost 7 bases; unmatched junction nucleotides: 16. The CDR3 runs 18 residues. The CDR3 sequence: CASRGGTGGLLFFQPQHF. The CDR3 bases are TGCGCCAGCAGGGGAGGGACAGGGGGCCTATTGTTCTTCCAGCCCCAGCATTTT.

The gene calls are TRBV9 and TRBJ1-6; D may be TRBD1 (5 bases). This CDR3 has 15 amino acids. V lost 3 bases to trimming and J lost 9 bases, with 16 bases between them. From germline, CDR1 is SGDLS and CDR2 YYNGEE. CDR3 coding DNA: TGTGCCAGCAGCGCCCGAGTGGGGACCACTTCACCCCTCCACTTT. Translated, it gives CASSARVGTTSPLHF.

The chain combines TRBV9 with TRBJ1-1; 7 bases align to TRBD1. The CDR3 consists of 15 residues. V trimming: 0 bases; J trimming: 5 bases; junction bases outside the gene matches: 7. Per germline, CDR1 SGDLS and CDR2 YYNGEE. The CDR3 nucleotides read TGTGCCAGCAGCGTAGAACCGACAGGGTGGACTGAAGCTTTCTTT. This gives the protein CASSVEPTGWTEAFF. The variable domain in full, completed from reference TRBV9 and TRBJ1-1, reads DSGVTQTPKHLITATGQRVTLRCSPRSGDLSVYWYQQSLDQGLQFLIQYYNGEERAKGNILERFSAQQFPDLHSELNLSSLELGDSALYFCASSVEPTGWTEAFFGQGTRLTVV.

The gene calls are TRBV7-9 and TRBJ1-3; D might be TRBD1 (6 bases). The CDR3 has 13 residues. V lost 4 bases, J lost 6 bases, and 10 bases lay in between. Germline values: CDR1 SEHNR, CDR2 FQNEAQ (reference sequence). CDR3 sequence (DNA): TGTGCCAGCAGCTCATCAGGGGAAAACACCATATATTTT. This codes for CASSSSGENTIYF.

The chain links TRBV6-6 to TRBJ1-1; D gene uncertain. V lost 2 bases and J 1 base, leaving 5 bases between the germline ends. CDR3 length: 13 residues. Per germline, CDR1 MNHNY and CDR2 SVGAGI (reference sequence). CDR3 DNA: TGTGCCAGCAGTTACGACGGGAACACTGAAGCTTTCTTT. Translating it yields CASSYDGNTEAFF.

The chain joins TRBV28 to TRBJ2-2; D gene uncertain. Trimming pared 6 bases from V and 3 bases from J, leaving 8 bases between. Germline CDR1 reads MDHEN; CDR2 reads SYDVKM. This CDR3 is 13 amino acids long. The CDR3 sequence: CASRYRDTGELFF. CDR3 sequence (DNA): TGTGCCAGCAGGTACCGGGACACCGGGGAGCTGTTTTTT.

The J gene is TRBJ2-3, the V gene TRBV6-5; TRBD2 matches 10 bases. Trimming cost V 6 bases and J 4 bases; bases outside gene matches: 4. The germline CDR1 and CDR2 sequences are MNHEY and SVGAGI. The CDR3 is 14 residues long. CDR3 DNA: TGTGCCAGCAGAGCGGGGGGGCCCTCAGATACGCAGTATTTT. This translates into CASRAGGPSDTQYF.

Remarks on this clone: Other DNA variants within this sample encode the same CDR3. The rearrangement joins TRBV5-4 to TRBJ1-4; the D gene is possibly TRBD1 (5 bases). CDR1 is SGHNT and CDR2 is YYREEE in the germline V gene (reference sequence). The CDR3 extends over 16 amino acids. V was pared by 4 bases and J by 12 bases, with 25 bases between. Here the CDR3 DNA reads TGTGCCAGCAGCAGAAAAGGACAAGGCCCCACGGCTCAACTGTTTTTT. The encoded protein is CASSRKGQGPTAQLFF.

This chain links TRBV12-5 with TRBJ2-3; 7 nucleotides align to TRBD1. V trimming: 5 bases; J trimming: 3 bases; junction bases outside the gene matches: 8. In germline, CDR1 is LGHNT, CDR2 FRNRAP. The CDR3 length is 15 residues. The CDR3 DNA reads as TGTGCTAGTGGTCCCGACAGGGTAATGACAGATACGCAGTATTTT. This codes for CASGPDRVMTDTQYF. Supplemented by reference TRBV12-5 and TRBJ2-3, the full variable domain reads DARVTQTPRHKVTEMGQEVTMRCQPILGHNTVFWYRQTMMQGLELLAYFRNRAPLDDSGMPKDRFSAEMPDATLATLKIQPSEPRDSAVYFCASGPDRVMTDTQYFGPGTRLTVL.

The chain recombines TRBV12-5 with TRBJ2-3; 7 bases are shared with TRBD1. The CDR3 spans 15 residues. The V segment lost 5 bases and the J segment 4 bases; nucleotides outside the gene matches: 9. Germline V gives CDR1 LGHNT, CDR2 FRNRAP. The CDR3 DNA reads as TGTGCTAGTGGTCACAGGGGTTCGTTCGCAGATACGCAGTATTTT. It is translated as CASGHRGSFADTQYF.

V gene TRBV5-6 combines with J gene TRBJ1-2; 9 bases line up with TRBD1. After removal of 0 bases from V and 3 bases from J, the junction contained 3 bases not matched to a gene. Germline-derived CDR1 and CDR2 are SGHDT and YYEEEE. The CDR3 is 15 amino acids. The CDR3 here is CASSLGDRDHYGYTF. In nucleotides, the CDR3 is TGTGCCAGCAGCTTGGGGGACAGGGATCACTATGGCTACACCTTC.